These T cell receptor beta chains were read from a single sample in a study of low-dose radiotherapy and immunotherapy resistance in tumors. A single record per CDR3 protein comes from TCRdb applying MiXCR to the reads. The profile shows 35,000 to 50,000 distinct CDR3 sequences, 25% to 30% of them singletons. Sequencing used PBMCs, obtained after low-dose radiotherapy plus immunotherapy. These receptors came from a male donor with prostate cancer. The CDR3 runs from the conserved cysteine through the conserved F or W. Fields, in order: J gene, D gene, clone size, V gene, CDR3 DNA, CDR3 protein. D genes are given only for firm matches. A clone size is listed for some rows: how often the clone was seen (once, few, many), or a class if it is expanded.

TRBJ1-3 | NA | many | TRBV29-1 | TGCAGCGCCGGACAGAATGGTAGAAACACCATATATTTT | CSAGQNGRNTIYF
TRBJ2-5 | TRBD2 | NA | TRBV19 | TGTGCCAGTAACCTAGCGGGGGGGGACGAGACCCAGTACTTC | CASNLAGGDETQYF
TRBJ1-5 | NA | many | TRBV27 | TGTGCCAGCAGAGGGGAGGATCAGCCCCAGCATTTT | CASRGEDQPQHF
TRBJ2-3 | TRBD2 | many | TRBV6-2/TRBV6-3 | TGTGCCAGCGGCCAAAGGACTAGCGGAAAAACAGATACGCAGTATTTT | CASGQRTSGKTDTQYF
TRBJ2-7 | NA | many | TRBV12-3/TRBV12-4 | TGTGCCAGCAGTTTAAATCCCAATTCCTACGAGCAGTACTTC | CASSLNPNSYEQYF
TRBJ2-7 | TRBD1 | medium-sized | TRBV19 | TGTGCCAGTAGTCCGAGGACAGGGATCAGTCCCGAGCAGTACTTC | CASSPRTGISPEQYF
TRBJ2-7 | NA | many | TRBV5-1 | TGCGCCAGCAGCTTGGCACCTAGTGACGAGCAGTACTTC | CASSLAPSDEQYF
TRBJ2-1 | TRBD2 | many | TRBV4-1 | TGCGCCAGCAGCCAAGAGTCTAGCGGGGGATACAATGAGCAGTTCTTC | CASSQESSGGYNEQFF
TRBJ2-1 | TRBD1 | many | TRBV2 | TGTGCCAGCAGTTTACAGGGGAATGAGCAGTTCTTC | CASSLQGNEQFF
TRBJ1-5 | TRBD1 | many | TRBV9 | TGTGCCAGCAGCCGAACAGGGGCCGGCAATCAGCCCCAGCATTTT | CASSRTGAGNQPQHF
TRBJ2-1 | NA | few | TRBV4-2 | TGTGCCAGCAGCCAAGAAAGAGCGGGTAGGTTAAATGAGCAGTTCTTC | CASSQERAGRLNEQFF
TRBJ2-7 | NA | NA | TRBV5-4 | TGTGCCAGCAGCTCGGGGGTATCCTACGAGCAGTACTTC | CASSSGVSYEQYF
TRBJ2-7 | TRBD1 | NA | TRBV5-1 | TGCGCCAGCAGCTTGGGGACAGGGAAGGCTAACGAGCAGTACTTC | CASSLGTGKANEQYF
TRBJ2-3 | NA | NA | TRBV27 | TGTGCCGTTGGGGGGTCCGGGGGGCGCGTAAATACGCAGTATTTT | CAVGGSGGRVNTQYF
TRBJ2-6 | TRBD2 | few | TRBV5-6 | TGTGCCAGCAGCTTGCTCGCTAGCGGCTTTGGGGCCAACGTCCTGACTTTC | CASSLLASGFGANVLTF
TRBJ2-3 | NA | many | TRBV20-1 | TGCAGTGCTAGAAAGGAGGGCCGGGGCACAGATACGCAGTATTTT | CSARKEGRGTDTQYF
TRBJ1-3 | NA | many | TRBV28 | TGTGCCAGCAGTTTATTTTCCGTACGGGAAGGGAACACCATATATTTT | CASSLFSVREGNTIYF
TRBJ2-1 | TRBD2 | many | TRBV5-1 | TGCGCCAGCGGCGGGACTAGCGGGGGTGACAATGAGCAGTTCTTC | CASGGTSGGDNEQFF
TRBJ2-2 | TRBD2 | NA | TRBV28 | TGTGCCAGTCTAGCGGGAGGGCGAATCACCGGGGAGCTGTTTTTT | CASLAGGRITGELFF
TRBJ2-3 | NA | NA | TRBV28 | TGTGCCAGCTCAGTCAAACCAGATACGCAGTATTTT | CASSVKPDTQYF
TRBJ2-2 | NA | many | TRBV19 | TGTGCCACCTCCTGGGGGGCGACCGGGGAGCTGTTTTTT | CATSWGATGELFF
TRBJ2-1 | NA | many | TRBV3-1 | TGTGCCAGCAGCCAATCAAGGGGCGGGATCAACAATGAGCAGTTCTTC | CASSQSRGGINNEQFF
TRBJ1-2 | NA | many | TRBV20-1 | TGCAGTGCTAGAGATACGGAGGGAGGGACATATGGCTACACCTTC | CSARDTEGGTYGYTF
TRBJ1-1 | NA | many | TRBV10-3 | TGTGCCATCTCGGGACAAGCGAACACTGAAGCTTTCTTT | CAISGQANTEAFF
TRBJ1-3 | NA | many | TRBV7-2 | TGTGCCAGCAGCTTAGCGCAGAGGAAAACGGGAAACACCATATATTTT | CASSLAQRKTGNTIYF
TRBJ2-1 | TRBD2 | many | TRBV5-1 | TGCGCCAGCAGCTTGGAAGCGGGAGTCTGGGATGAGCAGTTCTTC | CASSLEAGVWDEQFF
TRBJ1-1 | NA | NA | TRBV7-9 | TGTGCCAGCAGCTCCCGACAGGAGATGAACACTGAAGCTTTCTTT | CASSSRQEMNTEAFF
TRBJ2-7 | NA | few | TRBV27 | TGTGCCAGCAGCGTTTCTGGGACTTGGGACTTACGGGAGCAGTACTTC | CASSVSGTWDLREQYF
TRBJ2-2 | NA | NA | TRBV5-1 | NA | CASSWGLAGGRTGELFFF
TRBJ2-6 | NA | many | TRBV15 | TGTGCCACCAGCAGCAGGGTGGCTGGGGCCAACGTCCTGACTTTC | CATSSRVAGANVLTF
TRBJ2-7 | TRBD2 | NA | TRBV5-5 | TGTGCCAGCAGTTCTCCGGGGTCGGGAGGATTCTACGAGCAGTACTTC | CASSSPGSGGFYEQYF
TRBJ2-5 | TRBD2 | many | TRBV29-1 | TGCAGCGTTGGGATGCTAGCGGGAGGGCAGGAGACCCAGTACTTC | CSVGMLAGGQETQYF
TRBJ1-5 | NA | many | TRBV20-1 | TGCAGTGCTAGAGATCCCGCCGGGACCCTAAATCAGCCCCAGCATTTT | CSARDPAGTLNQPQHF
TRBJ2-3 | TRBD1 | NA | TRBV19 | TGTGCCAGTAGTATATCGGGACAGGCAGATACGCAGTATTTT | CASSISGQADTQYF
TRBJ2-7 | NA | NA | TRBV28 | TGTGCCAGCAGTTTCCGTGGTCTCTACGAGCAGTACTTC | CASSFRGLYEQYF
TRBJ2-5 | TRBD1 | many | TRBV7-9 | TGTGCCAGCAGCTCCCCCGGGACAGTCTTCCAAGAGACCCAGTACTTC | CASSSPGTVFQETQYF
TRBJ2-2 | NA | many | TRBV13 | TGTGCCAGCAGCTTGACGGGACCCAACACCGGGGAGCTGTTTTTT | CASSLTGPNTGELFF
TRBJ2-7 | NA | once | TRBV28 | TGTGCCAGCAGCATCACCATAACAGGGATCCACGAGCAGTACTTC | CASSITITGIHEQYF
TRBJ1-1 | TRBD1 | NA | TRBV6-1 | TGTGCCAGCAGTGCCGGACAGGGGAACACTGAAGCTTTCTTT | CASSAGQGNTEAFF
TRBJ2-7 | TRBD1 | many | TRBV7-2 | TGTGCCAGCAGCATCCAAGGGGGCGAGTACGAGCAGTACTTC | CASSIQGGEYEQYF
TRBJ2-2 | NA | many | TRBV3-1 | TGTGCCAGCAGCCCTCCACGGGGGCGCCTAGGCGGGGAGCTGTTTTTT | CASSPPRGRLGGELFF
TRBJ2-2 | NA | many | TRBV4-1 | TGCGCCAGCAGCCAAGCCGGGGGTATGAACACCGGGGAGCTGTTTTTT | CASSQAGGMNTGELFF
TRBJ2-3 | NA | NA | TRBV5-4 | TGTGCCAGCAGCCGCAAAAACACAGATACGCAGTATTTT | CASSRKNTDTQYF
TRBJ2-5 | TRBD2 | many | TRBV5-1 | TGCGCCAGCAGCTTGGACGGACTAGCGGGAGAAGAGACCCAGTACTTC | CASSLDGLAGEETQYF
TRBJ2-5 | TRBD2 | NA | TRBV5-4 | TGTGCCAGCAGCCGGGCCGGGACTAGCGGGACCCAGTACTTC | CASSRAGTSGTQYF
TRBJ2-5 | NA | many | TRBV29-1 | TGCAGCGCCATGGGGAACCAAGAGACCCAGTACTTC | CSAMGNQETQYF
TRBJ2-2 | NA | many | TRBV11-1 | TGTGCCAGCAGCTTTCGTAACACCGGGGAGCTGTTTTTT | CASSFRNTGELFF
TRBJ2-2 | NA | NA | TRBV7-9 | NA | CASSRSGSFDTGELFFF
TRBJ2-5 | NA | many | TRBV5-4 | TGTGCCAGCAGCTTGGCGGGGATGGAGACCCAGTACTTC | CASSLAGMETQYF
TRBJ1-2 | NA | many | TRBV4-1 | TGTGCCAGCAGCCAAGAAACCGGGAATTGGGGCTACACCTTC | CASSQETGNWGYTF
TRBJ2-7 | NA | medium-sized | TRBV10-3 | TGTGCCATCAGTGAGTCGGGTGGCTACGAGCAGTACTTC | CAISESGGYEQYF
TRBJ2-1 | NA | NA | TRBV28 | TGTGCCAGCAGAAACTGGGGGGACAATGAGCAGTTCTTC | CASRNWGDNEQFF
TRBJ2-1 | TRBD2 | many | TRBV29-1 | TGCAGCGTTTCAAGCGGGAGCTCCTACAATGAGCAGTTCTTC | CSVSSGSSYNEQFF
TRBJ1-5 | NA | many | TRBV4-1 | TGCGCCAGCAGCCAAGGGCAGGGCATTCAGCCCCAGCATTTT | CASSQGQGIQPQHF